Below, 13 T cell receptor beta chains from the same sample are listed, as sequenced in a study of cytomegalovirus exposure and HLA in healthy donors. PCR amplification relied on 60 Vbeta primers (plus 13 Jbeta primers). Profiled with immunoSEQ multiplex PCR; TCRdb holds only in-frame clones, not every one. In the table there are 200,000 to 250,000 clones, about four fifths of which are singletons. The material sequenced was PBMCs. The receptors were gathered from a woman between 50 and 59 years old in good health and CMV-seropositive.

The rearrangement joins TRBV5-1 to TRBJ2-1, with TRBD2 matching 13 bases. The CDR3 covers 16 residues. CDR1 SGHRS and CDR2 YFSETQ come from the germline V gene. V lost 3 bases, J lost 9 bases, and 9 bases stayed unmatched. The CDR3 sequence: CASSYHGLAGELEQFF. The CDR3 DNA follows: TGCGCCAGCAGCTACCACGGACTAGCGGGGGAGCTTGAGCAGTTCTTC.

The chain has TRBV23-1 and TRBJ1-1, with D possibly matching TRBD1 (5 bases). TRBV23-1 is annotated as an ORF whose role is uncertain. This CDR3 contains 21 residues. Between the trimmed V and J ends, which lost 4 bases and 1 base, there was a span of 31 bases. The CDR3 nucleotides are TGCGCCAGCAGTCTTAGGGGTGGGGAGTTGGGGGAGGGTTTCGAGAACACTGAAGCTTTCTTT. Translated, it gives CASSLRGGELGEGFENTEAFF.

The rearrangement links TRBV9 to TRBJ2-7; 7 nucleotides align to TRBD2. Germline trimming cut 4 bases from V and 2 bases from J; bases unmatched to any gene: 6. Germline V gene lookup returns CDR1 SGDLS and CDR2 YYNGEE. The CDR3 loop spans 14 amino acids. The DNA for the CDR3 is TGTGCCAGCAGCCCACCGGCGGGAGCCTACGAGCAGTACTTC. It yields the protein CASSPPAGAYEQYF.

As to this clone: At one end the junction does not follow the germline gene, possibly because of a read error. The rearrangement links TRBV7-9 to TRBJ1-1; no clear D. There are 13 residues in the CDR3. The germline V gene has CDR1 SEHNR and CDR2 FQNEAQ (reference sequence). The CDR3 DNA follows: TGTTCCAGCAGCTTAGGAGCAGGCACTGAAGCTTTCTTT. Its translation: CSSSLGAGTEAFF. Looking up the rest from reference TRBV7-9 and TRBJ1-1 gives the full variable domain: DTGVSQNPRHKITKRGQNVTFRCDPISEHNRLYWYRQTLGQGPEFLTYFQNEAQLEKSRLLSDRFSAERPKGSFSTLEIQRTEQGDSAMYLCSSSLGAGTEAFFGQGTRLTVV.

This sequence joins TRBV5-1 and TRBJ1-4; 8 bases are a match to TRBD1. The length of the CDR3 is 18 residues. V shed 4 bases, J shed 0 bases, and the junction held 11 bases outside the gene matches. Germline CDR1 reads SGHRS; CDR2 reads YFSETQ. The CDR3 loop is CASSITGTGLATNEKLFF. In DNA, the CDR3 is TGCGCCAGCAGCATCACCGGGACAGGACTTGCAACTAATGAAAAACTGTTTTTT.

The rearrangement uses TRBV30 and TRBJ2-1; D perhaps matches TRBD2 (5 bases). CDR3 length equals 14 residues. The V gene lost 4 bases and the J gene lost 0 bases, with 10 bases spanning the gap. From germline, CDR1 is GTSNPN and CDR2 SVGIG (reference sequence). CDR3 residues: CAWTTGSSYNEQFF. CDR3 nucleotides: TGTGCCTGGACCACGGGGAGCTCCTACAATGAGCAGTTCTTC.

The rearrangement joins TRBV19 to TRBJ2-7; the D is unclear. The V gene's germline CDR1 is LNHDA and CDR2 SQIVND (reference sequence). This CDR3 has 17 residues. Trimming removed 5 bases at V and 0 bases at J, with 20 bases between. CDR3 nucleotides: TGTGCCAGTAGTGATGCTTACTCCCTACTAAGCTCCTACGAGCAGTACTTC. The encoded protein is CASSDAYSLLSSYEQYF.

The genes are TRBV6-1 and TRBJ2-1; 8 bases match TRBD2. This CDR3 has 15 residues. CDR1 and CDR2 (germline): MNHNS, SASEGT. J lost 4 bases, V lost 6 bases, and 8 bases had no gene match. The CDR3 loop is CASRGPSGGYNEQFF. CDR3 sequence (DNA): TGTGCCAGCAGGGGCCCCAGCGGGGGTTACAATGAGCAGTTCTTC.

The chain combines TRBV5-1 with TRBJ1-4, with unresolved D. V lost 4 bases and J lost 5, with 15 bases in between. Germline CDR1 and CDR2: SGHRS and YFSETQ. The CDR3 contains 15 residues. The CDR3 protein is CASSPVGRLNEKLFF. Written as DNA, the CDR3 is TGCGCCAGCAGCCCGGTCGGTAGATTGAATGAAAAACTGTTTTTT. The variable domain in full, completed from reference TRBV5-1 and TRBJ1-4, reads KAGVTQTPRYLIKTRGQQVTLSCSPISGHRSVSWYQQTPGQGLQFLFEYFSETQRNKGNFPGRFSGRQFSNSRSEMNVSTLELGDSALYLCASSPVGRLNEKLFFGSGTQLSVL.

CDR3: CASSPAAISYNEQFF. The CDR3 DNA reads as TGTGCCAGCTCCCCAGCGGCCATCTCCTACAATGAGCAGTTCTTC. V gene TRBV18 combines with J gene TRBJ2-1; TRBD2 might be the D (5 bases). Germline-derived CDR1 and CDR2 are KGHSH and LQKENI. The V gene lost 6 bases and the J gene lost 0 bases, with 12 bases spanning the gap. The CDR3 consists of 15 residues.

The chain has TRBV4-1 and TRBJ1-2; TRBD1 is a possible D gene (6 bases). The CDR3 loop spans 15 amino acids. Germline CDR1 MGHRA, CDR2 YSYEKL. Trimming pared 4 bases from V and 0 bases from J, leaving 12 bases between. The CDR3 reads CASSRAGTTNYGYTF. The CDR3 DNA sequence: TGCGCCAGCAGCCGAGCCGGGACAACTAACTATGGCTACACCTTC.

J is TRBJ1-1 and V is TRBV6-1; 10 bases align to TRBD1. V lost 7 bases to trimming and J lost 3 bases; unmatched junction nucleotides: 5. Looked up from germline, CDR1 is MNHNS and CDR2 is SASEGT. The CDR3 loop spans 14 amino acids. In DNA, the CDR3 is TGTGCCAGCACCCGGACAGGGGGGGACACTGAAGCTTTCTTT. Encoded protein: CASTRTGGDTEAFF.

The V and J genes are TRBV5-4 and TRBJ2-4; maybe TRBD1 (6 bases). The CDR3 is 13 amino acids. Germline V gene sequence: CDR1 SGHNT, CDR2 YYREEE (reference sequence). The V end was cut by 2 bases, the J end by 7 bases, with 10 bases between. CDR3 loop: CASSLYTGNIQYF. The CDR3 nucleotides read TGTGCCAGCAGCTTATACACAGGGAACATTCAGTACTTC.